This TCR beta chain was observed in a study of shared clonotypes between healthy human individuals. Per the study methods: Junction-only sequences without quality scores were provided by ImmunoSEQ, so filtering was different. Sequenced by immunoSEQ multiplex PCR; TCRdb stores in-frame clones only, minus some. That table furnishes V, J and clone size, whereas the DNA furnished D and trimming. This repertoire shows some 2.3 million clones, 90% to 95% found once; its top ten account for 0.39%. Looked up from germline, CDR1 is SGHRS and CDR2 is YFSETQ. This CDR3 is built from 14 residues. The V end was cut by 1 base, the J end by 3 bases, with 10 bases between. This clone was seen a single time.

The sequence was collected from a man younger than 35 in good health. Some clones in this sample may be carry-over from other donors' samples. This rearrangement joins TRBV5-1 to TRBJ2-5; D is possibly TRBD1 (5 bases). Material: naive CD4+ T cells from PBMCs. As for subset: CD45RA+ positively selected. The CDR3 spells CASSLMATEETQYF. The CDR3 DNA reads as TGCGCCAGCAGCTTGATGGCGACAGAAGAGACCCAGTACTTC.